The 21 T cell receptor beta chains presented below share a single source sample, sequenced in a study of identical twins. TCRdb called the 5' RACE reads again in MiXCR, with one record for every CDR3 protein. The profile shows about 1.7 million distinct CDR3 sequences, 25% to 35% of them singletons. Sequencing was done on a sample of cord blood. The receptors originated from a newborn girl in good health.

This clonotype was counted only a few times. The CDR3 region has the DNA TGTGCCAGCAGTTACGCCACGAACTCCTACAATGAGCAGTACTTC. Its protein product is CASSYATNSYNEQYF. The chain carries TRBV6-6 and TRBJ2-1; no clear D. Judging by the DNA end, TRBJ2-7 fits better; the J call may be wrong. CDR3 size: 15 residues. Germline V gene lookup returns CDR1 MNHNY and CDR2 SVGAGI (reference sequence).

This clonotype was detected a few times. In DNA form, the CDR3 reads TGTGCCAGCAGTGAACGGAAATTTCAACAGGGCTATGGCTACACCTTC. Its protein is CASSERKFQQGYGYTF. The J gene is TRBJ1-2, the V gene TRBV6-1; possible D gene TRBD1, 6 bases. Trimming cost V 2 bases and J 4 bases, with 17 bases left between them. Germline lookup yields CDR1 MNHNS and CDR2 SASEGT. The CDR3 length is 16 residues.

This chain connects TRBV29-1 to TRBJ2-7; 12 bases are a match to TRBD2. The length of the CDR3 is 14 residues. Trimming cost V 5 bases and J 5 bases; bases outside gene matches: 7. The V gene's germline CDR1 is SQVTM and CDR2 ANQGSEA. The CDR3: CSVSRLAGDNEQYF. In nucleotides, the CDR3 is TGCAGCGTTTCCCGACTAGCGGGAGACAACGAGCAGTACTTC.

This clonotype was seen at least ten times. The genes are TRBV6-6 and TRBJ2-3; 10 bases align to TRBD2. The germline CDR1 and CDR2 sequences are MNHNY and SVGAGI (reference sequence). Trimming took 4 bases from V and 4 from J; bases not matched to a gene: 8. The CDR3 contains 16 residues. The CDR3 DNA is TGTGCCAGCAGTTGGCTAGCGGGAGAACTCTCAGATACGCAGTATTTT. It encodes CASSWLAGELSDTQYF.

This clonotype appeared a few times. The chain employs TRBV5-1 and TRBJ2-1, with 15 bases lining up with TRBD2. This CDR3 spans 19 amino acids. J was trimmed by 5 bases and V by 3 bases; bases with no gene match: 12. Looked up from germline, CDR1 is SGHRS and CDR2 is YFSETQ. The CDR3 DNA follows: TGCGCCAGCAGCTCTGCCGGGACTAGCGGGAGGTGGACCCACAATGAGCAGTTCTTC. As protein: CASSSAGTSGRWTHNEQFF.

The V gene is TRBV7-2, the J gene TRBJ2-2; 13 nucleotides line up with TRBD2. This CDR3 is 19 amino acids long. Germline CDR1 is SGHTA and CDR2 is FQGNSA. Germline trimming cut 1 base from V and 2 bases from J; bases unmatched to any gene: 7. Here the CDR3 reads CASSLGGLAGEINTGELFF. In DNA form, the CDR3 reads TGTGCCAGCAGCTTAGGAGGACTAGCGGGAGAGATAAACACCGGGGAGCTGTTTTTT. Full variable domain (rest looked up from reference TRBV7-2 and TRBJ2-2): GAGVSQSPSNKVTEKGKDVELRCDPISGHTALYWYRQSLGQGLEFLIYFQGNSAPDKSGLPSDRFSAERTGGSVSTLTIQRTQQEDSAVYLCASSLGGLAGEINTGELFFGEGSRLTVL.

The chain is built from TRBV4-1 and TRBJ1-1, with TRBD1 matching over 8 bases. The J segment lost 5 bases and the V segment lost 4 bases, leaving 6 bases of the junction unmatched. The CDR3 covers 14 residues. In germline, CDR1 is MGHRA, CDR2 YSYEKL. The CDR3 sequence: CASSLRTGQTEAFF. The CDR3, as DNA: TGCGCCAGCAGCCTACGGACAGGGCAAACTGAAGCTTTCTTT.

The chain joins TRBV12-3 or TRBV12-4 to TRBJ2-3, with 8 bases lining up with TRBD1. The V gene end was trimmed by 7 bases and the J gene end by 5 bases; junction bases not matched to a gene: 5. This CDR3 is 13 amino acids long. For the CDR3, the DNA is TGTGCCAGCACGGGACAGGTGAAAGATACGCAGTATTTT. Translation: CASTGQVKDTQYF.

CDR3 amino acids: CASSEGLAATYEQYF. The CDR3 bases are TGTGCCAGCAGCGAGGGACTAGCGGCAACCTACGAGCAGTACTTC. The chain joins TRBV6-1 to TRBJ2-7, with TRBD2 matching 11 bases. The CDR3 length is 15 residues. Germline CDR1 and CDR2: MNHNS and SASEGT. Trimming took 6 bases from V and 2 from J; bases not matched to a gene: 6.

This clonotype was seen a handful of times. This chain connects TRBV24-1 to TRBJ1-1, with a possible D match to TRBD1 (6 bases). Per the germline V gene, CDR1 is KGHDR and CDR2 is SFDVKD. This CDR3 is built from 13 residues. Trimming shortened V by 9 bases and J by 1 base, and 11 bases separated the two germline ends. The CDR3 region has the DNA TGTGCCACCTTGGGACACCAGAACACTGAAGCTTTCTTT. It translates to CATLGHQNTEAFF.

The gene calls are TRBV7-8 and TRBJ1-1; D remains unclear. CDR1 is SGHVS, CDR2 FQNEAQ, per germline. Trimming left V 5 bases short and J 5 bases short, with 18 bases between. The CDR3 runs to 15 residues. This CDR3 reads CASSPERVIMTEAFF. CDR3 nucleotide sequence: TGTGCCAGCAGCCCGGAGCGGGTAATTATGACTGAAGCTTTCTTT.

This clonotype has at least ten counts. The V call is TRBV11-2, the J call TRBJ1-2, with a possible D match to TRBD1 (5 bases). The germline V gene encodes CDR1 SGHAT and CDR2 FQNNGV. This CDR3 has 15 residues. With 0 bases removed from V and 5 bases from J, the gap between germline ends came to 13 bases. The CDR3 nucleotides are TGTGCCAGCAGCTTAGACGTCGGGGCCATTTATGGCTACACCTTC. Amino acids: CASSLDVGAIYGYTF. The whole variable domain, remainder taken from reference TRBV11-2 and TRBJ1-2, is EAGVAQSPRYKIIEKRQSVAFWCNPISGHATLYWYQQILGQGPKLLIQFQNNGVVDDSQLPKDRFSAERLKGVDSTLKIQPAKLEDSAVYLCASSLDVGAIYGYTFGSGTRLTVV.

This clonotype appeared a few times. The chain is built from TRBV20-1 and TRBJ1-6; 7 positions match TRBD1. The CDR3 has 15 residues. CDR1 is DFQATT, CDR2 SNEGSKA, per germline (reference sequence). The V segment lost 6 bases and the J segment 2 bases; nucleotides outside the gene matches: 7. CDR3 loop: CSATLQGTYNSPLHF. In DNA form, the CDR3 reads TGCAGTGCAACGCTACAGGGGACCTATAATTCACCCCTCCACTTT.

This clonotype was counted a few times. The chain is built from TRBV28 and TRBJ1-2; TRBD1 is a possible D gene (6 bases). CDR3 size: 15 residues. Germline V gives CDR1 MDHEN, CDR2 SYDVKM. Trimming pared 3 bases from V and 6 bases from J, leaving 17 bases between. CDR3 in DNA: TGTGCCAGCAGTTTCGGGGGGCGTGTTGGGAATGGCTACACCTTC. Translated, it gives CASSFGGRVGNGYTF.

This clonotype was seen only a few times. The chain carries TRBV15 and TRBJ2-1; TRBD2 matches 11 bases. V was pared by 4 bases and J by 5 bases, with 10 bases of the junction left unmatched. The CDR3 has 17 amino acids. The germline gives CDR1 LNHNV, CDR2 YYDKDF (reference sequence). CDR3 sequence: CATSTYSLAGGDNEQFF. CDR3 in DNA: TGTGCCACCAGCACCTACTCTCTAGCGGGGGGCGACAATGAGCAGTTCTTC. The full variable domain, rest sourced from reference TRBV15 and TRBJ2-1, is DAMVIQNPRYQVTQFGKPVTLSCSQTLNHNVMYWYQQKSSQAPKLLFHYYDKDFNNEADTPDNFQSRRPNTSFCFLDIRSPGLGDTAMYLCATSTYSLAGGDNEQFFGPGTRLTVL.

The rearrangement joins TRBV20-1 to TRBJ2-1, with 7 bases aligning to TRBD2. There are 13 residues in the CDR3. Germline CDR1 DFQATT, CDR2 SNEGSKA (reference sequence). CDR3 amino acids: CSLKREGYNEQFF. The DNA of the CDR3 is TGCAGCCTCAAGCGGGAAGGCTACAATGAGCAGTTCTTC.

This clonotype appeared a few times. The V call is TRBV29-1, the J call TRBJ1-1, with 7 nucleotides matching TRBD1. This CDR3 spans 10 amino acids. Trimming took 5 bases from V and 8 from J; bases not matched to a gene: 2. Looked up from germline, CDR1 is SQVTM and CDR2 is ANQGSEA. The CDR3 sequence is CSVTGQEAFF. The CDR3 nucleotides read TGCAGCGTTACGGGACAGGAAGCTTTCTTT.

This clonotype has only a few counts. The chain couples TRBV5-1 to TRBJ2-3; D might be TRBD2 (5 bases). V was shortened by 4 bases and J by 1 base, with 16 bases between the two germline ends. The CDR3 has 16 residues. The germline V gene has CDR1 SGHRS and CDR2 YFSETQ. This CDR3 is CASSQVLGRGTDTQYF. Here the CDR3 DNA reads TGCGCCAGCAGCCAGGTACTAGGGAGAGGCACAGATACGCAGTATTTT.

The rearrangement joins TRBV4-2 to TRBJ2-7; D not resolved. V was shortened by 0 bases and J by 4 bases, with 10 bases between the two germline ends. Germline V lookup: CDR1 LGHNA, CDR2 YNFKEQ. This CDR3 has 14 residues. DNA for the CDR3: TGTGCCAGCAGCCAAGATCGGGCTAGGTACGAGCAGTACTTC. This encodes CASSQDRARYEQYF.

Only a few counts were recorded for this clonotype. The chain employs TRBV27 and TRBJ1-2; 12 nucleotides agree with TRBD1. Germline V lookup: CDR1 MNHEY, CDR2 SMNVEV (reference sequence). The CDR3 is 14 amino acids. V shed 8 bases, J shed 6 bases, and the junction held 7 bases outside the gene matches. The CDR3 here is CASPSGTGGNGYTF. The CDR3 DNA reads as TGTGCCAGCCCTTCCGGGACAGGGGGCAATGGCTACACCTTC.

DNA for the CDR3: TGTGCCAGCAGTTATGGCGGGGGGCCCAAAAACATTCAGTACTTC. Translation gives CASSYGGGPKNIQYF. This chain links TRBV28 with TRBJ2-4; 8 bases are shared with TRBD2. This CDR3 region has 15 residues. J was trimmed by 2 bases and V by 4 bases; bases with no gene match: 4. The germline V gene encodes CDR1 MDHEN and CDR2 SYDVKM.